The 5 T cell receptor beta chains given below trace back to one sample, sequenced in a study of spatial heterogeneity in lung cancer. Each CDR3 protein gets one entry after TCRdb re-called the 5' RACE reads with MiXCR. The sample contains roughly 80,000 distinct CDR3 sequences, 8% of which appear only once. The sample's time point: sample taken at primary tumor resection. The sequencing here drew on PBMCs, taken at surgery. The receptor source for this set is a male donor with early-stage non-small cell lung cancer.

This clonotype was observed at least ten times. The V and J genes are TRBV6-5 and TRBJ2-7, with 11 bases matching TRBD1. Germline CDR1 MNHEY, CDR2 SVGAGI. With 5 bases clipped from V and 7 bases from J, the junction kept 10 bases outside the gene matches. The CDR3 consists of 15 residues. CDR3 nucleotide sequence: TGTGCCAGCAGTGCCTCCGGGACAGGGGGTCATGAGCAGTACTTC. Protein: CASSASGTGGHEQYF.

The table lists this clonotype with many counts. The chain recombines TRBV10-3 with TRBJ1-2, with 8 bases aligning to TRBD1. V trimming: 7 bases; J trimming: 8 bases; junction bases outside the gene matches: 9. Germline CDR1 reads ENHRY; CDR2 reads SYGVKD. This CDR3 has 13 residues. The CDR3: CAITSQGAIGYTF. CDR3 coding DNA: TGTGCCATCACGTCCCAGGGGGCTATCGGCTACACCTTC.

The chain uses TRBV29-1 and TRBJ1-4; D is unclear. CDR1 SQVTM and CDR2 ANQGSEA come from the germline V gene. V lost 0 bases, J lost 3 bases, and 11 bases lay in between. This CDR3 contains 15 residues. CDR3 nucleotides: TGCAGCGTTGAAGATCATACTGATTCTAATGAAAAACTGTTTTTT. Protein sequence: CSVEDHTDSNEKLFF.

The sample holds a few counts of this clonotype. This chain connects TRBV27 to TRBJ1-1; D is possibly TRBD1 (5 bases). Trimming shortened V by 3 bases and J by 3 bases, and 11 bases separated the two germline ends. The germline gives CDR1 MNHEY, CDR2 SMNVEV (reference sequence). This CDR3 spans 14 amino acids. The CDR3 sequence: CASSFPPGDTEAFF. CDR3 DNA sequence: TGTGCCAGCAGTTTTCCCCCGGGGGACACTGAAGCTTTCTTT.

This clonotype was seen a few times. The chain carries TRBV7-2 and TRBJ1-5; no reliable D call. With 4 bases removed from V and 3 bases from J, the gap between germline ends came to 7 bases. The germline CDR1 and CDR2 sequences are SGHTA and FQGNSA. The CDR3 length is 13 residues. The CDR3 sequence is CASSSSYNQPQHF. The CDR3 DNA sequence: TGTGCCAGCAGCTCATCCTACAATCAGCCCCAGCATTTT. The full variable domain, with the rest looked up from reference TRBV7-2 and TRBJ1-5, is GAGVSQSPSNKVTEKGKDVELRCDPISGHTALYWYRQSLGQGLEFLIYFQGNSAPDKSGLPSDRFSAERTGGSVSTLTIQRTQQEDSAVYLCASSSSYNQPQHFGDGTRLSIL.